Shown below are 25 T cell receptor beta chains from a single sample sequenced in a study of vaccination and CD4 T cells after COVID-19 (dated by TCRdb to between 2021 and 2023). This specimen's treatment or condition label, interpreted: roughly 11-day PBMC culture with coronavirus spike peptide pools or control peptides (ViraFEST assay). The library relied on PCR. The data were produced on an Illumina iSeq 100. TCR sequencing of DNA from cultured CD4+ T cells used the Oncomine TCR Beta short-read assay at the Johns Hopkins FTIC core. TCRdb took the public reads, trimmed them with fastp at Q25, ran MiXCR for clone calling and kept in-frame beta chains. When rows share a CDR3 protein, they turn into one entry using the most common DNA and genes. The sample table contains 20,000 to 30,000 distinct CDR3 sequences; only one count was recorded for around 62% of them. The ten biggest clones cover 7.8% of the sample.

These TCRs' antigens remain unknown. Sequencing used CD4+ T cells from blood, cultured in vitro. These receptor sequences come from a human donor who had recovered from COVID-19.

This sequence joins TRBV7-8 and TRBJ2-1, with D unclear. V was pared by 5 bases and J by 9 bases, with 8 bases between. The CDR3 sequence is 11 residues long. Germline V gene data show CDR1 as SGHVS and CDR2 as FQNEAQ. The CDR3 sequence is CASSTMGEQFF. As DNA, the CDR3 is TGTGCCAGCAGCACTATGGGTGAGCAGTTCTTC.

This clonotype was found once. The genes are TRBV27 and TRBJ1-2, with a tentative D call TRBD1 (5 bases). This CDR3 is built from 14 residues. V lost 0 bases, J lost 5 bases, and 10 bases lay in between. CDR1 and CDR2 from the germline V gene are MNHEY and SMNVEV (reference sequence). CDR3 loop: CASSLSSGRYGYTF. As DNA, the CDR3 is TGTGCCAGCAGTTTATCGTCAGGGAGATATGGCTACACCTTC.

The chain carries TRBV18 and TRBJ1-4; unclear D gene. Germline V gene data show CDR1 as KGHSH and CDR2 as LQKENI. V shed 1 base and J shed 8 bases, with 11 bases lying between them. The CDR3 totals 14 residues. In DNA form, the CDR3 reads TGTGCCAGCTCACCACGGGGATCCCAAGAAAAACTGTTTTTT. Protein sequence: CASSPRGSQEKLFF.

The V and J genes are TRBV7-6 and TRBJ2-1; possible D gene TRBD1, 5 bases. The CDR3 consists of 14 residues. Per germline, CDR1 SGHVS and CDR2 FNYEAQ. V was clipped by 1 base and J by 6 bases, with 10 bases between them. The CDR3 DNA reads TGTGCCAGCAGCTTAGTGGCAGGGCCCAATGAGCAGTTCTTC. It is translated as CASSLVAGPNEQFF.

This clonotype was observed a handful of times. The V call is TRBV27, the J call TRBJ2-3; 7 nucleotides align to TRBD1. The CDR3 contains 14 residues. The germline gives CDR1 MNHEY, CDR2 SMNVEV (reference sequence). V dropped 2 bases and J dropped 4; count of bases not matched to a gene: 3. CDR3 residues: CASSLDRVADTQYF. CDR3 DNA sequence: TGTGCCAGCAGTTTAGACAGGGTCGCAGATACGCAGTATTTT.

V gene TRBV20-1 combines with J gene TRBJ2-2; 10 nucleotides line up with TRBD2. J lost 4 bases, V lost 4 bases, and 9 bases had no gene match. CDR3 length equals 16 residues. Per the germline V gene, CDR1 is DFQATT and CDR2 is SNEGSKA (reference sequence). CDR3 protein: CSATRAGGPGTGELFF. As DNA, the CDR3 is TGCAGTGCTACCCGAGCGGGAGGGCCGGGCACCGGGGAGCTGTTTTTT.

This clonotype ranks as large. V gene TRBV20-1 combines with J gene TRBJ1-6; 9 bases are a match to TRBD1. Trimming cost V 4 bases and J 10 bases; bases outside gene matches: 8. This CDR3 comprises 14 residues. Looked up from germline, CDR1 is DFQATT and CDR2 is SNEGSKA (reference sequence). CDR3 sequence: CSATLGTGWSPLHF. As DNA, the CDR3 is TGCAGTGCTACTTTAGGGACAGGGTGGTCACCCCTCCACTTT.

V and J are TRBV20-1 and TRBJ2-2, with 12 bases that match TRBD2. The CDR3 runs 17 residues. J was trimmed by 6 bases and V by 4 bases; bases with no gene match: 12. The germline V gene has CDR1 DFQATT and CDR2 SNEGSKA (reference sequence). The CDR3 loop is CSATPRLAGVSAGELFF. The CDR3 DNA follows: TGCAGTGCTACCCCAAGACTAGCGGGAGTTTCCGCCGGGGAGCTGTTTTTT.

This clonotype occurred once. This CDR3 is CSVDWGNQPQHF. The CDR3 DNA reads TGCAGCGTCGATTGGGGGAATCAGCCCCAGCATTTT. The chain recombines TRBV29-1 with TRBJ1-5, with D perhaps matching TRBD1 (5 bases). In germline, CDR1 is SQVTM, CDR2 ANQGSEA. V lost 6 bases, J lost 4 bases, and 10 bases lay in between. The CDR3 totals 12 residues.

The rearrangement joins TRBV20-1 to TRBJ1-5, with D hard to call. V dropped 3 bases and J dropped 4 bases, with 13 bases sitting between them. Germline V gives CDR1 DFQATT, CDR2 SNEGSKA (reference sequence). The CDR3 covers 14 residues. In nucleotides, the CDR3 is TGCAGTGCTAGCAGGACGGTACAGAATCAGCCCCAGCATTTT. The encoded protein is CSASRTVQNQPQHF.

The V gene is TRBV7-2, the J gene TRBJ1-5; possibly TRBD1 for D (5 bases). The CDR3 length is 13 residues. Germline V gives CDR1 SGHTA, CDR2 FQGNSA. The ends were cut back, 2 bases at V and 6 bases at J, with 8 bases in the middle. The CDR3 protein is CASSLMRGQPQHF. DNA for the CDR3: TGTGCCAGCAGCTTAATGAGGGGTCAGCCCCAGCATTTT.

The chain recombines TRBV19 with TRBJ1-6, with 9 bases aligning to TRBD1. This CDR3 is 14 amino acids long. CDR1 and CDR2 (germline): LNHDA, SQIVND (reference sequence). The junction had 7 bases not matched to a gene; V was cut back by 9 bases and J by 7 bases. The CDR3 DNA sequence: TGTGCCAGCACTAAGGGACAGGGAAATTCACCCCTCCACTTT. This gives the protein CASTKGQGNSPLHF.

This chain uses TRBV20-1 with TRBJ1-5; 8 bases fit TRBD1. CDR3 length equals 15 residues. Germline CDR1 reads DFQATT; CDR2 reads SNEGSKA (reference sequence). The V gene end was trimmed by 3 bases and the J gene end by 3 bases; junction bases not matched to a gene: 7. CDR3 sequence: CSASRDRLNNQPQHF. The DNA of the CDR3 is TGCAGTGCTAGCCGGGACAGGCTTAACAATCAGCCCCAGCATTTT.

This chain uses TRBV24-1 with TRBJ2-3; 9 bases line up with TRBD2. J gave up 7 bases and V 3 bases, and 13 bases lay outside the gene matches. The CDR3 is 17 amino acids. Germline lookup yields CDR1 KGHDR and CDR2 SFDVKD. In DNA form, the CDR3 reads TGTGCCACCAGTGATAGGGGTTTAGCGGGAGTCGGGAATACGCAGTATTTT. Its translation: CATSDRGLAGVGNTQYF.

This clonotype turned up a few times. This sequence joins TRBV20-1 and TRBJ1-4; 10 bases line up with TRBD1. The CDR3 has 14 amino acids. CDR1 and CDR2 from the germline V gene are DFQATT and SNEGSKA (reference sequence). V shed 3 bases and J 6 bases; nucleotides not matched to a gene: 4. The CDR3 sequence is CSASSGTGDEKLFF. CDR3 in DNA: TGCAGTGCTAGCAGCGGGACAGGGGATGAAAAACTGTTTTTT.

This CDR3 reads CSADSSGRAGDTQYF. As DNA, the CDR3 is TGCAGTGCGGATTCTAGCGGGAGGGCGGGAGATACGCAGTATTTT. This chain uses TRBV20-1 with TRBJ2-3; 12 bases line up with TRBD2. There are 15 residues in the CDR3. Germline V CDR1 and CDR2: DFQATT, SNEGSKA (reference sequence). V dropped 6 bases and J dropped 5; count of bases not matched to a gene: 9.

J is TRBJ2-7 and V is TRBV14, with D perhaps TRBD1 (5 bases). This CDR3 spans 15 amino acids. Trimming removed 3 bases from V and 5 bases from J, with 17 bases in between. Per germline, CDR1 SGHDN and CDR2 FVKESK. For the CDR3, the DNA is TGTGCCAGCAGCCACCAAGGGGCGCGGCAAGACGAGCAGTACTTC. This gives the protein CASSHQGARQDEQYF.

The V gene is TRBV20-1, the J gene TRBJ2-4; possible D gene TRBD1, 5 bases. The CDR3 consists of 11 residues. The V end was cut by 6 bases, the J end by 12 bases, with 15 bases between. Per the germline V gene, CDR1 is DFQATT and CDR2 is SNEGSKA (reference sequence). The CDR3 DNA reads TGCAGTGCCCCACAACAGGCTACTCAGTACTTC. Translated, it gives CSAPQQATQYF.

V usage is TRBV6-5 and J usage is TRBJ1-6; D not resolved. Germline V gene lookup returns CDR1 MNHEY and CDR2 SVGAGI. V shed 2 bases and J shed 0 bases, with 8 bases lying between them. The CDR3 is 16 residues long. This CDR3 is CASSYLGSSYNSPLHF. The CDR3 coding sequence is TGTGCCAGCAGTTACCTGGGGAGCTCCTATAATTCACCCCTCCACTTT.

This clonotype was seen just once. J is TRBJ1-2 and V is TRBV19; possibly TRBD1 for D (5 bases). V dropped 5 bases and J dropped 4 bases, with 17 bases sitting between them. CDR1 and CDR2 (germline): LNHDA, SQIVND (reference sequence). The CDR3 length is 15 residues. The CDR3, as DNA: TGTGCCAGTAGTGTCCAGGGCGTAGCCCTCTATGGCTACACCTTC. Translated, it gives CASSVQGVALYGYTF.

The chain carries TRBV24-1 and TRBJ2-7; D is tentatively TRBD1 or TRBD2 (5 bases each). The CDR3 sequence is 13 residues long. The germline V gene has CDR1 KGHDR and CDR2 SFDVKD. V lost 4 bases and J lost 4, with 10 bases in between. CDR3 loop: CATSDGASYEQYF. The CDR3 nucleotides are TGTGCCACCAGTGACGGGGCTTCTTACGAGCAGTACTTC.

This sequence joins TRBV7-3 and TRBJ2-6, with 7 positions matching TRBD2. The CDR3 spans 19 residues. Germline V gene data show CDR1 as SGHTA and CDR2 as FQGTGA. J lost 3 bases, V lost 2 bases, and 13 bases had no gene match. CDR3 protein: CASSLGGGGTRVGANVLTF. CDR3 nucleotides: TGTGCCAGCAGCTTAGGTGGGGGGGGTACTAGAGTTGGGGCCAACGTCCTGACTTTC.

This clonotype occurred a few times. This chain connects TRBV11-3 to TRBJ2-5, with D hard to call. The CDR3 consists of 12 residues. Trimming left V 0 bases short and J 5 bases short, with 4 bases between. CDR1 and CDR2 from the germline V gene are SGHNT and YENEEA. CDR3 bases: TGTGCCAGCAGCTTAGACCGGGAGACCCAGTACTTC. Translated: CASSLDRETQYF. Variable domain in full (rest from reference TRBV11-3 and TRBJ2-5): EAGVVQSPRYKIIEKKQPVAFWCNPISGHNTLYWYLQNLGQGPELLIRYENEEAVDDSQLPKDRFSAERLKGVDSTLKIQPAELGDSAVYLCASSLDRETQYFGPGTRLLVL.

V usage is TRBV6-2 or TRBV6-3 and J usage is TRBJ2-3; D remains ambiguous. The CDR3 sequence is 14 residues long. V dropped 2 bases and J dropped 4 bases, with 10 bases sitting between them. The V gene's germline CDR1 is MNHEY and CDR2 SVGEGT. CDR3 in DNA: TGTGCCAGCAGTTACATCCTTCCGTCAGATACGCAGTATTTT. Translation: CASSYILPSDTQYF.

This clonotype was observed a few times. CDR3 amino acids: CASSLDRDPGSIQYF. The CDR3 bases are TGTGCCAGCAGCTTAGACCGGGACCCTGGGAGCATTCAGTACTTC. The gene calls are TRBV7-2 and TRBJ2-4; D could derive from TRBD1 or TRBD2 (5 bases each). V was clipped by 1 base and J by 9 bases, with 16 bases between them. This CDR3 has 15 amino acids. Germline V gene data show CDR1 as SGHTA and CDR2 as FQGNSA.